This T cell receptor beta chain was recorded in a study of cytomegalovirus exposure and HLA in healthy donors. Study summary: Some 85 million unique TCRs from HLA-typed donors were held in an early data release. Study-wide points: Earlier analysis found most TCR beta V segments productive about 87% or about 30% of the time. Highest at DRB1 and lowest at HLA-C, TCR association rates differed among HLA loci in a later analysis. Most TCR sequences were rare, but some public TCRs occurred in many donors.

With regard to this clone: Its target is not known.

CDR1 is SQVTM and CDR2 is ANQGSEA in the germline V gene. CDR3 size: 11 residues. Trimming stripped 7 bases from V and 4 bases from J, with 9 bases between. 60 Vbeta and 13 Jbeta primers were used in PCR. Data came from immunoSEQ multiplex PCR; TCRdb stores just in-frame clones and leaves some out. The sample lists 130,000 or so clones; around 67% were seen once. The rearrangement joins TRBV29-1 to TRBJ2-3, with a possible D match to TRBD2 (5 bases). This sequence originates from a woman aged 35 to 49 in good health and CMV-seropositive. The source material was PBMCs. CDR3 nucleotides: TGCAGCGGGTCAGCGGCAGATACGCAGTATTTT. This codes for CSGSAADTQYF.